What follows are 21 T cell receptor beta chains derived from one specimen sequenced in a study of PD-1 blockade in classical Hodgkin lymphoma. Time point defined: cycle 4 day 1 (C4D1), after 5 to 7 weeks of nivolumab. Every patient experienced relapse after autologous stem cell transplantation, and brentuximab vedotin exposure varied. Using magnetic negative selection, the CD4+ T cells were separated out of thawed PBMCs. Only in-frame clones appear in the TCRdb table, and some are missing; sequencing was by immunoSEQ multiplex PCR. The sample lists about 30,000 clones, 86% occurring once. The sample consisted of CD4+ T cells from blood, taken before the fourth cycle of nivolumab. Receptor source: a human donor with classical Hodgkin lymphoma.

CDR3 residues: CASSKGPGRDRDTAFF. CDR3 DNA sequence: TGTGCCAGCAGCAAGGGACCCGGCCGGGACAGGGATACAGCTTTCTTT. The rearrangement uses TRBV9 and TRBJ1-1, with 9 bases that match TRBD1. This CDR3 has 16 amino acids. The V gene end was trimmed by 4 bases and the J gene end by 10 bases; junction bases not matched to a gene: 17. Germline CDR1 and CDR2: SGDLS and YYNGEE.

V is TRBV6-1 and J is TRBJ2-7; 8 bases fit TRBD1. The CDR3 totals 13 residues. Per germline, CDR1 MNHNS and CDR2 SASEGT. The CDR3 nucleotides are TGTGTGTCATGCCGGGACAGGTCCTACGAGCAGTACTTC. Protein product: CVSCRDRSYEQYF.

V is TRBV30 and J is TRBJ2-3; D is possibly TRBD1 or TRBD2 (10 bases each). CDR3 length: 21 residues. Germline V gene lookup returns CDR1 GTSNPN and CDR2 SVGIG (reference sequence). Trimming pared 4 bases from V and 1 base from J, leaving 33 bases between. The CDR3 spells CAWKPATGQGSLAGGTDTQYF. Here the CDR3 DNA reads TGTGCCTGGAAACCCGCGACGGGACAGGGGTCCCTAGCGGGAGGCACAGATACGCAGTATTTT. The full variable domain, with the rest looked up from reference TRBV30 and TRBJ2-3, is SQTIHQWPATLVQPVGSPLSLECTVEGTSNPNLYWYRQAAGRGLQLLFYSVGIGQISSEVPQNLSASRPQDRQFILSSKKLLLSDSGFYLCAWKPATGQGSLAGGTDTQYFGPGTRLTVL.

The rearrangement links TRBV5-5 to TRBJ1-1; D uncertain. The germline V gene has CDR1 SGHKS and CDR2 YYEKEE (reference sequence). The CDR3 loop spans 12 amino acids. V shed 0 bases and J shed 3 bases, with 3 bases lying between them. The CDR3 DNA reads TGTGCCAGCAGCTTGGGATACACTGAAGCTTTCTTT. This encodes CASSLGYTEAFF.

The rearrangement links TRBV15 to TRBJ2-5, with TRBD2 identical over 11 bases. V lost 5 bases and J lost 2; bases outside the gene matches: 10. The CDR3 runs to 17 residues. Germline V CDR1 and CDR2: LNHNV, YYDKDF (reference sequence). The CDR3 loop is CATSSKGLAVPQETQYF. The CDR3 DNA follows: TGTGCCACCAGCTCTAAGGGACTAGCGGTACCACAAGAGACCCAGTACTTC.

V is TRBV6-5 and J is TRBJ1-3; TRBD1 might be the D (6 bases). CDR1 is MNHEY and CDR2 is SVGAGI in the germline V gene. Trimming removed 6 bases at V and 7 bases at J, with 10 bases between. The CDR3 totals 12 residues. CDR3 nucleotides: TGTGCCAGCAGGACAGGCGGGAACACCATATATTTT. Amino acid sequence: CASRTGGNTIYF.

CDR3 in amino acids: CASRGRGLGQPQHF. CDR3 DNA: TGTGCCAGTAGGGGCAGGGGGCTCGGTCAGCCCCAGCATTTT. The chain combines TRBV19 with TRBJ1-5, with 8 bases that match TRBD1. Losses at the gene ends were 6 bases for V and 6 bases for J; bases not matched to a gene: 7. Germline values: CDR1 LNHDA, CDR2 SQIVND (reference sequence). The CDR3 runs 14 residues.

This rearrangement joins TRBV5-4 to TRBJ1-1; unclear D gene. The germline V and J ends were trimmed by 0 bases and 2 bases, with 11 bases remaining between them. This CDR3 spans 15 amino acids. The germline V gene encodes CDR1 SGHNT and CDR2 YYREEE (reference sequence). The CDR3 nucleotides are TGTGCCAGCAGCTTGGGAAGCGGAGGAAACACTGAAGCTTTCTTT. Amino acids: CASSLGSGGNTEAFF.

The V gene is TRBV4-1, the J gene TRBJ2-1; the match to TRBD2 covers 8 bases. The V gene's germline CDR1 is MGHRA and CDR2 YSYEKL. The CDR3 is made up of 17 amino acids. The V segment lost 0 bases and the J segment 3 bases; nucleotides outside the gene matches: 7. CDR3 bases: TGCGCCAGCAGCCAAGATGGGGCGGGGGGCTACTACAATGAGCAGTTCTTC. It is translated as CASSQDGAGGYYNEQFF.

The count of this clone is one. CDR3 DNA sequence: TGTGCCAGCAGTTACGGAGGGGCTGCGGGGACCTACGAGCAGTACTTC. The encoded protein is CASSYGGAAGTYEQYF. V usage is TRBV6-5 and J usage is TRBJ2-7; D perhaps matches TRBD2 (6 bases). CDR1 MNHEY and CDR2 SVGAGI come from the germline V gene. The germline V and J ends were trimmed by 2 bases and 2 bases, with 16 bases remaining between them. This CDR3 is built from 16 residues.

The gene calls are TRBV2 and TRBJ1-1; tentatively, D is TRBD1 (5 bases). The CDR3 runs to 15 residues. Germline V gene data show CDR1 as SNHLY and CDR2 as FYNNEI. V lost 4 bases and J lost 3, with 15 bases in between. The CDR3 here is CASSVADKSYTEAFF. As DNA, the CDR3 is TGTGCCAGCAGTGTGGCGGACAAATCGTACACTGAAGCTTTCTTT.

In nucleotides, the CDR3 is TGTGCCAGCTCACCACGATCCCGGGGGGACACTGAAGCTTTCTTT. Residues: CASSPRSRGDTEAFF. V is TRBV18 and J is TRBJ1-1, with a possible D match to TRBD1 (5 bases). Trimming pared 1 base from V and 3 bases from J, leaving 12 bases between. The CDR3 extends over 15 amino acids. Germline CDR1 and CDR2: KGHSH and LQKENI.

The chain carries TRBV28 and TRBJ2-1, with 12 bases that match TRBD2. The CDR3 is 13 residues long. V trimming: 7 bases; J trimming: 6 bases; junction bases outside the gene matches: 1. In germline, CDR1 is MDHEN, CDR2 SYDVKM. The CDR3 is CASTSGGGNEQFF. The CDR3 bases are TGTGCCAGCACTAGCGGGGGGGGCAATGAGCAGTTCTTC.

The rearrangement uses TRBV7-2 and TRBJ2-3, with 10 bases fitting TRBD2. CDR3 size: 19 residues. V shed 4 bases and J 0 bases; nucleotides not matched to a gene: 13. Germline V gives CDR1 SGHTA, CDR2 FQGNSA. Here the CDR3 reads CASSSLAGARARSTDTQYF. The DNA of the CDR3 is TGTGCCAGCAGCTCCCTAGCGGGGGCCCGAGCCCGCAGCACAGATACGCAGTATTTT.

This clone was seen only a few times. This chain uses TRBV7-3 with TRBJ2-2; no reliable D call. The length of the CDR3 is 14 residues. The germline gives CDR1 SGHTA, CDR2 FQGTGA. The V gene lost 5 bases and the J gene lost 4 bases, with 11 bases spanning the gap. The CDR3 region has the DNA TGTGCCAGCAGCGACGACGGAAGCACCGGGGAGCTGTTTTTT. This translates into CASSDDGSTGELFF.

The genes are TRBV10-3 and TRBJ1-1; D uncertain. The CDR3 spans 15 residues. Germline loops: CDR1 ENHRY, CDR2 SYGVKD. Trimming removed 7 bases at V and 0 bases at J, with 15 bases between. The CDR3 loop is CAIKNGPTVNTEAFF. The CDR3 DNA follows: TGTGCCATCAAGAATGGTCCCACCGTGAACACTGAAGCTTTCTTT.

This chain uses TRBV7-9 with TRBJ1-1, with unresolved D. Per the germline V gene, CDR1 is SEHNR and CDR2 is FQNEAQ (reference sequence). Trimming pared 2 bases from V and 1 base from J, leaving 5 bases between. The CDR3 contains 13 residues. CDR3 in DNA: TGTGCCAGCAGCTTATATCCGAACACTGAAGCTTTCTTT. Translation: CASSLYPNTEAFF.

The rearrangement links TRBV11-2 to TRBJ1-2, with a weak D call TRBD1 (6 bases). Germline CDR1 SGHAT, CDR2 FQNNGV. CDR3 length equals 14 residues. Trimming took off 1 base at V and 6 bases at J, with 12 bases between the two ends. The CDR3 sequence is CASSLGLAGDGYTF. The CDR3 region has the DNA TGTGCCAGCAGCTTAGGATTGGCAGGGGATGGCTACACCTTC. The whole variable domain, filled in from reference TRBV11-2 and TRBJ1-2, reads EAGVAQSPRYKIIEKRQSVAFWCNPISGHATLYWYQQILGQGPKLLIQFQNNGVVDDSQLPKDRFSAERLKGVDSTLKIQPAKLEDSAVYLCASSLGLAGDGYTFGSGTRLTVV.

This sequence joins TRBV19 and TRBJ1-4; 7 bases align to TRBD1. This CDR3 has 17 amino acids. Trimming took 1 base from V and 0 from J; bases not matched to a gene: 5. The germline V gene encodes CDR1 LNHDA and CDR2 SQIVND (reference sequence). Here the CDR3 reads CASSIGQGFATNEKLFF. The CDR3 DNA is TGTGCCAGTAGTATAGGACAGGGATTTGCAACTAATGAAAAACTGTTTTTT.

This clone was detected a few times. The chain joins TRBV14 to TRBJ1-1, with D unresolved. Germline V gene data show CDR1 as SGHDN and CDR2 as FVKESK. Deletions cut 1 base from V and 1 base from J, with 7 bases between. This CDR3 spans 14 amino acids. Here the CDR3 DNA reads TGTGCCAGCAGCCAAGCAACGGGGAACACTGAAGCTTTCTTT. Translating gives CASSQATGNTEAFF.

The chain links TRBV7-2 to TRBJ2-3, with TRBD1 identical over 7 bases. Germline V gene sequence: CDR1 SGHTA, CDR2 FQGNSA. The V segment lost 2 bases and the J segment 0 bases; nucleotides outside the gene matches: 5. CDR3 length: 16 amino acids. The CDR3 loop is CASSLLWDRSTDTQYF. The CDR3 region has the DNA TGTGCCAGCAGCTTATTGTGGGACAGAAGCACAGATACGCAGTATTTT.